These 19 T cell receptor beta chains came from one sample sequenced in a study of early stage breast cancer tumors. The table came from immunoSEQ multiplex PCR; TCRdb's copy has only in-frame clones and leaves some out. The sample carries around 50,000 clones, 65% to 90% recorded once. Material: blood. All receptors come from a person between 50 and 60 years old with breast cancer.

The chain carries TRBV5-1 and TRBJ1-2; 9 nucleotides agree with TRBD1. Per the germline V gene, CDR1 is SGHRS and CDR2 is YFSETQ. V lost 4 bases to trimming and J lost 5 bases; unmatched junction nucleotides: 9. The CDR3 length is 15 residues. The CDR3 loop reads CASSQTGGSLYGYTF. The CDR3 DNA reads as TGCGCCAGCAGCCAAACAGGGGGCTCCCTTTATGGCTACACCTTC.

This clone was found once. The chain joins TRBV9 to TRBJ2-3, with 9 bases aligning to TRBD1. Germline V CDR1 and CDR2: SGDLS, YYNGEE. The CDR3 consists of 15 residues. V lost 0 bases, J lost 6 bases, and 5 bases stayed unmatched. The CDR3 region has the DNA TGTGCCAGCAGCGTAGGGCAACAGGGGGCGGATACGCAGTATTTT. Its protein product is CASSVGQQGADTQYF.

The V and J genes are TRBV6-1 and TRBJ2-5, with TRBD1 matching 7 bases. The V gene's germline CDR1 is MNHNS and CDR2 SASEGT. The V gene end was trimmed by 4 bases and the J gene end by 5 bases; junction bases not matched to a gene: 4. The CDR3 runs 13 residues. The CDR3 region has the DNA TGTGCCAGCAGTGCGACAGGGTGGGAGACCCAGTACTTC. Protein sequence: CASSATGWETQYF.

The CDR3 DNA sequence: TGTGCCAGCAGCTTCAACAGGGCGGCTGAGCAGTTCTTC. This gives the protein CASSFNRAAEQFF. The gene calls are TRBV11-2 and TRBJ2-1, with D perhaps matching TRBD1 (6 bases). V shed 3 bases and J shed 9 bases, with 12 bases lying between them. From germline, CDR1 is SGHAT and CDR2 FQNNGV. The CDR3 spans 13 residues. The variable domain in full, with the rest retrieved from reference TRBV11-2 and TRBJ2-1, is EAGVAQSPRYKIIEKRQSVAFWCNPISGHATLYWYQQILGQGPKLLIQFQNNGVVDDSQLPKDRFSAERLKGVDSTLKIQPAKLEDSAVYLCASSFNRAAEQFFGPGTRLTVL.

This clone appeared a single time. The V call is TRBV21-1, the J call TRBJ2-2; the tabulated D call, TRBD2, remains unverified against the DNA. TRBV21-1 is given as a pseudogene. The CDR3 contains 14 residues. CDR3 bases: TGTGCCAGCAGCACTTACTTCCGGGGCGGGGAGCTGTTTTTT. Protein sequence: CASSTYFRGGELFF.

The sample holds one count of this clone. The chain carries TRBV19 and TRBJ2-3, with 8 positions matching TRBD2. Trimming took 2 bases from V and 5 from J; bases not matched to a gene: 12. Germline V gene data show CDR1 as LNHDA and CDR2 as SQIVND (reference sequence). CDR3 length: 17 amino acids. In DNA form, the CDR3 reads TGTGCCAGTAGTATATTCCCCCGGGAGGGCCTCGGAGATACGCAGTATTTT. It encodes CASSIFPREGLGDTQYF. Based on the CDR3 plus reference TRBV19 and TRBJ2-3, the full variable domain is DGGITQSPKYLFRKEGQNVTLSCEQNLNHDAMYWYRQDPGQGLRLIYYSQIVNDFQKGDIAEGYSVSREKKESFPLTVTSAQKNPTAFYLCASSIFPREGLGDTQYFGPGTRLTVL.

CDR3 residues: CASSLGQGAGNIQYF. In DNA, the CDR3 is TGTGCCAGCAGCTTGGGACAGGGGGCGGGAAACATTCAGTACTTC. The rearrangement joins TRBV11-2 to TRBJ2-4; TRBD1 agrees at 12 bases. Trimming at V came to 3 bases and at J to 6 bases, leaving 3 bases not matched to a gene. Germline CDR1 reads SGHAT; CDR2 reads FQNNGV. The CDR3 has 15 amino acids.

The chain employs TRBV6-1 and TRBJ1-2; 10 bases agree with TRBD1. Looked up from germline, CDR1 is MNHNS and CDR2 is SASEGT. V was pared by 7 bases and J by 3 bases, with 8 bases of the junction left unmatched. The CDR3 sequence is 15 residues long. CDR3 in amino acids: CASTSGTGEYYGYTF. The CDR3 DNA reads TGTGCCAGCACCTCCGGGACAGGGGAATACTATGGCTACACCTTC.

The V gene is TRBV4-2, the J gene TRBJ2-3, with D perhaps matching TRBD2 (6 bases). Germline lookup yields CDR1 LGHNA and CDR2 YNFKEQ. The CDR3 contains 17 residues. V dropped 5 bases and J dropped 2 bases, with 20 bases sitting between them. CDR3 loop: CASSTLGGRGNTDTQYF. Written as DNA, the CDR3 is TGTGCCAGCAGCACGCTCGGCGGGCGGGGAAACACAGATACGCAGTATTTT.

The V and J genes are TRBV18 and TRBJ1-1, with D unclear. The germline CDR1 and CDR2 sequences are KGHSH and LQKENI. The CDR3 contains 13 residues. The V end was cut by 1 base, the J end by 3 bases, with 6 bases between. The CDR3, as DNA: TGTGCCAGCTCACCACGGTCCGACACTGAAGCTTTCTTT. Its translation: CASSPRSDTEAFF. Together with reference TRBV18 and TRBJ1-1, the CDR3 gives the full variable domain: NAGVMQNPRHLVRRRGQEARLRCSPMKGHSHVYWYRQLPEEGLKFMVYLQKENIIDESGMPKERFSAEFPKEGPSILRIQQVVRGDSAAYFCASSPRSDTEAFFGQGTRLTVV.

The chain employs TRBV28 and TRBJ2-5, with D unresolved. V was clipped by 8 bases and J by 4 bases, with 14 bases between them. CDR3 length: 13 amino acids. Germline V lookup: CDR1 MDHEN, CDR2 SYDVKM. The CDR3 protein is CASGHSNLETQYF. The CDR3 DNA reads TGTGCCAGCGGTCACAGTAATTTAGAGACCCAGTACTTC.

The gene calls are TRBV6-6 and TRBJ2-5; no clear D gene. Germline assignment: CDR1 MNHNY and CDR2 SVGAGI (reference sequence). The CDR3 sequence is 14 residues long. V lost 0 bases and J lost 4, with 9 bases in between. The CDR3 loop reads CASSYSLGIETQYF. The CDR3 DNA reads TGTGCCAGCAGTTACTCGTTAGGGATAGAGACCCAGTACTTC.

The chain is built from TRBV19 and TRBJ2-7; maybe TRBD1 (6 bases). Trimming removed 3 bases at V and 2 bases at J, with 17 bases between. The CDR3 has 16 amino acids. In germline, CDR1 is LNHDA, CDR2 SQIVND (reference sequence). The CDR3 DNA reads TGTGCCAGTAGTATTAGCCCCAACAGGGTCCCCTACGAGCAGTACTTC. Translated: CASSISPNRVPYEQYF.

The J gene is TRBJ1-2, the V gene TRBV16, with D maybe TRBD1 (5 bases). The CDR3 extends over 13 amino acids. V gave up 11 bases and J gave up 4 bases, with 17 bases separating them. Germline assignment: CDR1 KGHSY and CDR2 FQNENV. The CDR3 sequence: CAATIGEGYGYTF. The CDR3 DNA reads as TGTGCCGCGACTATAGGGGAGGGCTATGGCTACACCTTC.

This clone was counted only a few times. CDR3 nucleotides: TGTGCCAGTAGTATAGGGTCGGCTAGCGGGAGGGAGGAGCAGTTCTTC. Translating gives CASSIGSASGREEQFF. V gene TRBV19 combines with J gene TRBJ2-1; 12 nucleotides line up with TRBD2. Germline lookup yields CDR1 LNHDA and CDR2 SQIVND (reference sequence). CDR3 length equals 16 residues. With V trimmed by 1 base and J by 10 bases, 8 bases remained unmatched.

The CDR3 DNA follows: TGCGCCAGCAGCCTTCAGGGGACAGGGGTAGAGACCCAGTACTTC. Protein product: CASSLQGTGVETQYF. This chain uses TRBV4-3 with TRBJ2-5; 10 bases align to TRBD1. The CDR3 runs 15 residues. Germline V gene sequence: CDR1 LGHNA, CDR2 YSLEER. The junction had 6 bases not matched to a gene; V was cut back by 4 bases and J by 4 bases.

The chain recombines TRBV7-6 with TRBJ2-1; D may be TRBD1 or TRBD2 (5 bases each). V was clipped by 4 bases and J by 0 bases, with 13 bases between them. Germline CDR1 SGHVS, CDR2 FNYEAQ. The CDR3 totals 16 residues. CDR3 amino acids: CASSSGRMSSYNEQFF. In DNA form, the CDR3 reads TGTGCCAGCAGCTCGGGACGTATGAGCTCCTACAATGAGCAGTTCTTC.

The table lists this clone with a count of one. This sequence joins TRBV6-5 and TRBJ2-2; no firm D call. The V end lost 4 bases, the J end lost 5 bases, and 14 bases lay between the germline ends. The CDR3 runs to 15 residues. Germline loops: CDR1 MNHEY, CDR2 SVGAGI. CDR3 loop: CASSLGWAATGELFF. The CDR3, as DNA: TGTGCCAGCAGTTTAGGATGGGCGGCGACCGGGGAGCTGTTTTTT.

This clone was recorded once. The CDR3 is CASSISGTAYNEQFF. CDR3 sequence (DNA): TGTGCCAGCAGCATCTCCGGGACAGCCTACAATGAGCAGTTCTTC. The chain recombines TRBV7-2 with TRBJ2-1; 7 nucleotides align to TRBD1. The CDR3 consists of 15 residues. V trimming: 5 bases; J trimming: 2 bases; junction bases outside the gene matches: 6. Germline V CDR1 and CDR2: SGHTA, FQGNSA.